This T cell receptor (beta chain) was sequenced for a study of identifying expanded T cells in peripheral blood. In the case of this clone: Antigen unknown.

No infections or other immune events were documented during collection. Assay used: immunoSEQ multiplex PCR; TCRdb lists only in-frame clones, some missing. The table has tens of thousands of clones, more than 70% seen once; the top ten hold roughly 4%. Whole-study results and caveats: Approximately 1.1 clones differed between technical replicates, versus around 16 and 19 over time. Clone count variance between approximately two-week samples rose with total template count.

The V gene end was trimmed by 5 bases and the J gene end by 3 bases; junction bases not matched to a gene: 0. This CDR3 has 13 amino acids. In germline, CDR1 is MNHEY, CDR2 SMNVEV (reference sequence). The receptor's source is a person aged 18 to 75 in good health. The chain combines TRBV27 with TRBJ2-2, with TRBD2 matching over 7 bases. The sequenced material came from blood. The chain's CDR3 is CASSGRDTGELFF. CDR3 DNA: TGTGCCAGCAGTGGGAGGGACACCGGGGAGCTGTTTTTT.